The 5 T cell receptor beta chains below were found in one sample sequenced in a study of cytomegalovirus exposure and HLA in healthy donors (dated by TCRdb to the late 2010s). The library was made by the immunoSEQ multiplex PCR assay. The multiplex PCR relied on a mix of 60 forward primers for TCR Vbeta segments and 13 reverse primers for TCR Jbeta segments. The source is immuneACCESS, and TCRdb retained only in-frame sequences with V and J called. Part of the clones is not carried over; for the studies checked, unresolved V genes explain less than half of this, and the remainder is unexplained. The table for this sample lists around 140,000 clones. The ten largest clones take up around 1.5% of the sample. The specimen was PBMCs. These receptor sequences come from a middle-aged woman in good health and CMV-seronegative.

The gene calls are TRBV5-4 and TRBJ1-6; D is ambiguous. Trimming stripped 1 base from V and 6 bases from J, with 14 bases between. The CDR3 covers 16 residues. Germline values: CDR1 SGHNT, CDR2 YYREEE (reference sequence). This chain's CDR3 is CASSLTAAGPNSPLHF. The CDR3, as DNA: TGTGCCAGCAGCTTGACGGCAGCGGGCCCTAATTCACCCCTCCACTTT. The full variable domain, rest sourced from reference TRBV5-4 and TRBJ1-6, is ETGVTQSPTHLIKTRGQQVTLRCSSQSGHNTVSWYQQALGQGPQFIFQYYREEENGRGNFPPRFSGLQFPNYSSELNVNALELDDSALYLCASSLTAAGPNSPLHFGNGTRLTVT.

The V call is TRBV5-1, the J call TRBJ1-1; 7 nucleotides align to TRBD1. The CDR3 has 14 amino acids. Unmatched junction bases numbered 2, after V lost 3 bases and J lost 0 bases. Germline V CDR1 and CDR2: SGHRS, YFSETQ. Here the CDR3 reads CASSSGQLNTEAFF. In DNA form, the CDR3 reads TGCGCCAGCAGCTCGGGACAGCTGAACACTGAAGCTTTCTTT.

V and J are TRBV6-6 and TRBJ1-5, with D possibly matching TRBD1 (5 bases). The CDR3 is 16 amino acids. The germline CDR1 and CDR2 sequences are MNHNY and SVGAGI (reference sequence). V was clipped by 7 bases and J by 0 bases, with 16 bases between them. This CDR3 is CASTEGLTYSNQPQHF. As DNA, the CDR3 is TGTGCCAGCACTGAGGGACTGACGTATAGCAATCAGCCCCAGCATTTT.

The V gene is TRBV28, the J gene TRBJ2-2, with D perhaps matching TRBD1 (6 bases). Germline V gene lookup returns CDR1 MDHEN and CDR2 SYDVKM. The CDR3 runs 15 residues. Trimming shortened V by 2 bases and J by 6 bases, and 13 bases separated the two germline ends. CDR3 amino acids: CASSLHGTQAGELFF. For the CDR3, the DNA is TGTGCCAGCAGTTTACATGGGACACAGGCCGGGGAGCTGTTTTTT.

CDR3 loop: CASSGGLAGGSTDTQYF. In nucleotides, the CDR3 is TGTGCCAGCAGCGGGGGACTAGCGGGGGGCAGCACAGATACGCAGTATTTT. The chain couples TRBV9 to TRBJ2-3, with 15 positions matching TRBD2. In germline, CDR1 is SGDLS, CDR2 YYNGEE. The CDR3 has 17 residues. V was pared by 3 bases and J by 0 bases, with 2 bases of the junction left unmatched.